The 26 T cell receptor beta chains presented below share a single source sample, sequenced in a study of blood T cell repertoires in COVID-19. Sequencing was performed with immunoSEQ multiplex PCR; in TCRdb, only in-frame clones are kept and a portion is missing. This table holds around 99,000 clones, around 79% found once. Sequencing input: peripheral blood. The receptors stem from a woman aged 80 or over with active or convalescent COVID-19.

The V call is TRBV7-2, the J call TRBJ2-1; D is perhaps TRBD2 (6 bases). Trimming shortened V by 1 base and J by 10 bases, and 14 bases separated the two germline ends. The CDR3 consists of 14 residues. The germline V gene encodes CDR1 SGHTA and CDR2 FQGNSA. The CDR3: CASSLGGSGAEQFF. In DNA, the CDR3 is TGTGCCAGCAGCTTAGGGGGTAGCGGAGCCGAGCAGTTCTTC.

This chain uses TRBV7-2 with TRBJ2-5; 7 bases are a match to TRBD1. The CDR3 totals 15 residues. Trimming removed 0 bases from V and 2 bases from J; junction bases left unmatched: 3. Germline assignment: CDR1 SGHTA and CDR2 FQGNSA. The CDR3 loop is CASSLAGTEQETQYF. The CDR3, as DNA: TGTGCCAGCAGCTTAGCTGGGACAGAACAAGAGACCCAGTACTTC.

The rearrangement uses TRBV5-1 and TRBJ1-3; D is uncertain. Trimming left V 0 bases short and J 3 bases short, with 13 bases between. The germline gives CDR1 SGHRS, CDR2 YFSETQ. The CDR3 has 16 amino acids. In DNA form, the CDR3 reads TGCGCCAGCAGCTTGGTCGGGAGTCTTTATGGAAACACCATATATTTT. It yields the protein CASSLVGSLYGNTIYF.

The gene calls are TRBV29-1 and TRBJ2-3; no clear D. The ends were cut back, 6 bases at V and 6 bases at J, with 13 bases in the middle. Looked up from germline, CDR1 is SQVTM and CDR2 is ANQGSEA. The CDR3 totals 12 residues. The CDR3 DNA reads as TGCAGCGTCCTGACTGTTCGGGATACGCAGTATTTT. Its translation: CSVLTVRDTQYF.

V is TRBV11-2 and J is TRBJ2-4; TRBD2 aligns across 12 bases. V was pared by 0 bases and J by 7 bases, with 13 bases of the junction left unmatched. Germline CDR1 SGHAT, CDR2 FQNNGV. The CDR3 covers 19 residues. The CDR3 region has the DNA TGTGCCAGCAGCTTAGAATTTCGGACTAGCGGGAAGGGGGGGAACATTCAGTACTTC. Translating gives CASSLEFRTSGKGGNIQYF.

This chain joins TRBV6-5 and TRBJ1-2; TRBD1 matches at 8 bases. The CDR3 length is 14 residues. Germline V gene lookup returns CDR1 MNHEY and CDR2 SVGAGI. The trim removed 1 base at V and 5 bases at J, leaving 3 bases unmatched. The CDR3 sequence: CASSYLGQEYGYTF. CDR3 DNA: TGTGCCAGCAGTTACTTGGGACAGGAGTATGGCTACACCTTC.

The chain is built from TRBV2 and TRBJ2-7; possibly TRBD2 for D (5 bases). Trimming left V 4 bases short and J 1 base short, with 8 bases between. This CDR3 is built from 13 residues. Germline V gene sequence: CDR1 SNHLY, CDR2 FYNNEI. The CDR3 loop reads CASSGGESYEQYF. The CDR3 coding sequence is TGTGCCAGCAGTGGGGGAGAGTCCTACGAGCAGTACTTC.

V usage is TRBV12-3 or TRBV12-4 and J usage is TRBJ1-1; D possibly corresponds to TRBD1 (5 bases). There are 13 residues in the CDR3. With 7 bases removed from V and 1 base from J, the gap between germline ends came to 10 bases. For the CDR3, the DNA is TGTGCCAGCAACGGGGGGTGGAACACTGAAGCTTTCTTT. Its protein product is CASNGGWNTEAFF.

The rearrangement uses TRBV28 and TRBJ2-7; 9 nucleotides agree with TRBD1. CDR1 is MDHEN and CDR2 is SYDVKM in the germline V gene. This CDR3 has 12 residues. V trimming: 8 bases; J trimming: 4 bases; junction bases outside the gene matches: 3. This chain's CDR3 is CASGTGTYEQYF. The CDR3 DNA reads TGTGCCAGCGGGACAGGGACGTACGAGCAGTACTTC.

The J gene is TRBJ1-1, the V gene TRBV2; 7 nucleotides line up with TRBD1. The junction had 0 bases not matched to a gene; V was cut back by 2 bases and J by 0 bases. The CDR3 has 14 amino acids. Germline V gene data show CDR1 as SNHLY and CDR2 as FYNNEI. DNA for the CDR3: TGTGCCAGCAGTGAAACAGGGGTGAACACTGAAGCTTTCTTT. This codes for CASSETGVNTEAFF.

The CDR3 nucleotides are TGTGCCAGCAGTCGGCTAGCGGGAGGGCCGGACGAGCAGTTCTTC. This gives the protein CASSRLAGGPDEQFF. The rearrangement uses TRBV27 and TRBJ2-1, with 12 positions matching TRBD2. The CDR3 runs 15 residues. V trimming: 5 bases; J trimming: 10 bases; junction bases outside the gene matches: 9. Germline CDR1 is MNHEY and CDR2 is SMNVEV (reference sequence).

J is TRBJ1-4 and V is TRBV4-1; no clear D gene. This CDR3 comprises 14 residues. Germline loops: CDR1 MGHRA, CDR2 YSYEKL. Trimming stripped 1 base from V and 4 bases from J, with 7 bases between. The CDR3 sequence: CASSQGGSNEKLFF. DNA of the CDR3: TGCGCCAGCAGCCAAGGAGGAAGTAATGAAAAACTGTTTTTT.

The genes are TRBV9 and TRBJ2-1; the D is unclear. This CDR3 contains 14 residues. CDR1 is SGDLS and CDR2 is YYNGEE in the germline V gene. V lost 2 bases and J lost 3, with 9 bases in between. This chain's CDR3 is CASSVANYYNEQFF. In DNA, the CDR3 is TGTGCCAGCAGCGTGGCCAACTACTACAATGAGCAGTTCTTC.

There are a few counts of this clone. The chain uses TRBV5-1 and TRBJ2-5; 7 bases line up with TRBD1. There are 15 residues in the CDR3. Germline V gene sequence: CDR1 SGHRS, CDR2 YFSETQ. The ends lost 1 base at V and 1 base at J; junction bases unmatched: 4. CDR3 amino acids: CASSLQGQLQETQYF. The CDR3 coding sequence is TGCGCCAGCAGCTTGCAGGGACAGCTCCAAGAGACCCAGTACTTC.

This chain joins TRBV4-1 and TRBJ2-1; 7 nucleotides align to TRBD2. V lost 0 bases to trimming and J lost 8 bases; unmatched junction nucleotides: 7. The CDR3 has 15 amino acids. CDR1 is MGHRA and CDR2 is YSYEKL in the germline V gene. The CDR3 sequence: CASSQDRGSGDEQFF. CDR3 DNA: TGCGCCAGCAGCCAAGATCGCGGGAGTGGCGATGAGCAGTTCTTC.

The J gene is TRBJ2-1, the V gene TRBV7-3, with unresolved D. The V and J ends lost 5 bases and 5 bases respectively, with 10 bases between them. This CDR3 comprises 13 residues. CDR1 is SGHTA and CDR2 is FQGTGA in the germline V gene. CDR3 nucleotides: TGTGCCAGCAGCCCCCCCTTTCACAATGAGCAGTTCTTC. The encoded protein is CASSPPFHNEQFF. Complete variable domain (other parts from reference TRBV7-3 and TRBJ2-1): GAGVSQTPSNKVTEKGKYVELRCDPISGHTALYWYRQSLGQGPEFLIYFQGTGAADDSGLPNDRFFAVRPEGSVSTLKIQRTERGDSAVYLCASSPPFHNEQFFGPGTRLTVL.

This rearrangement joins TRBV27 to TRBJ1-6; 7 bases agree with TRBD1. V lost 3 bases, J lost 10 bases, and 3 bases stayed unmatched. Germline loops: CDR1 MNHEY, CDR2 SMNVEV (reference sequence). CDR3 length equals 13 residues. CDR3 sequence: CASSFTGESPLHF. The CDR3 region has the DNA TGTGCCAGCAGTTTTACAGGGGAGTCACCCCTCCACTTT.

This clone was found a few times. The gene calls are TRBV6-5 and TRBJ2-7, with 10 nucleotides matching TRBD1. The CDR3 runs to 15 residues. V was pared by 0 bases and J by 6 bases, with 5 bases of the junction left unmatched. The germline gives CDR1 MNHEY, CDR2 SVGAGI. The CDR3 DNA is TGTGCCAGCAGTTACTCGGGGACAGGGGACCGCGAGCAGTACTTC. This codes for CASSYSGTGDREQYF.

This clone came up a few times. V usage is TRBV4-2 and J usage is TRBJ2-2; unclear D gene. Trimming removed 2 bases from V and 7 bases from J, with 14 bases in between. The CDR3 contains 15 residues. Per germline, CDR1 LGHNA and CDR2 YNFKEQ. The CDR3 loop is CASSQPRVAIGELFF. CDR3 bases: TGTGCCAGCAGCCAACCTCGAGTAGCTATCGGGGAGCTGTTTTTT.

V usage is TRBV19 and J usage is TRBJ1-5; 10 nucleotides line up with TRBD1. The V and J ends lost 4 bases and 11 bases, in that order; junction bases with no gene match: 17. The germline V gene encodes CDR1 LNHDA and CDR2 SQIVND (reference sequence). This CDR3 spans 17 amino acids. In DNA form, the CDR3 reads TGTGCCAGTAGTAGCCTCCGGGACAGGGGTAACCCACGAGCCCAGCATTTT. Translation gives CASSSLRDRGNPRAQHF.

This chain uses TRBV5-4 with TRBJ2-5; 9 bases are shared with TRBD1. V shed 0 bases, J shed 1 base, and the junction held 1 base outside the gene matches. This CDR3 contains 15 residues. Germline CDR1 reads SGHNT; CDR2 reads YYREEE (reference sequence). The CDR3 DNA is TGTGCCAGCAGCTTGGGGGACAGGGTCCAAGAGACCCAGTACTTC. Amino acids: CASSLGDRVQETQYF.

The chain combines TRBV6-1 with TRBJ2-4, with D perhaps matching TRBD1 (6 bases). The CDR3 runs 17 residues. Germline CDR1 MNHNS, CDR2 SASEGT. Trimming removed 4 bases from V and 0 bases from J, with 16 bases in between. The CDR3 sequence: CASSGTGWGIAKNIQYF. The CDR3 DNA reads TGTGCCAGCAGTGGAACAGGGTGGGGAATAGCCAAAAACATTCAGTACTTC.

The chain recombines TRBV11-2 with TRBJ2-3; TRBD2 is a possible D gene (6 bases). In germline, CDR1 is SGHAT, CDR2 FQNNGV. The CDR3 length is 14 residues. With 4 bases removed from V and 3 bases from J, the gap between germline ends came to 11 bases. The CDR3 DNA follows: TGTGCCAGCAGCTGGTTCCTAGCGACAGATACGCAGTATTTT. Protein: CASSWFLATDTQYF.

The genes are TRBV28 and TRBJ1-4; 7 positions match TRBD1. The CDR3 loop spans 16 amino acids. J lost 0 bases, V lost 6 bases, and 7 bases had no gene match. The V gene's germline CDR1 is MDHEN and CDR2 SYDVKM. The chain's CDR3 is CASSLDRSATNEKLFF. CDR3 nucleotides: TGTGCCAGCAGCCTGGACAGGTCTGCAACTAATGAAAAACTGTTTTTT.

This chain joins TRBV14 and TRBJ2-2, with D tentatively TRBD1 (5 bases). CDR1 and CDR2 (germline): SGHDN, FVKESK. Trimming pared 6 bases from V and 4 bases from J, leaving 9 bases between. The CDR3 is made up of 13 amino acids. Here the CDR3 DNA reads TGTGCCAGCAGGCGAACAGGCACCGGGGAGCTGTTTTTT. It is translated as CASRRTGTGELFF. The complete variable domain, with remaining parts taken from reference TRBV14 and TRBJ2-2, reads EAGVTQFPSHSVIEKGQTVTLRCDPISGHDNLYWYRRVMGKEIKFLLHFVKESKQDESGMPNNRFLAERTGGTYSTLKVQPAELEDSGVYFCASRRTGTGELFFGEGSRLTVL.

The V gene is TRBV6-5, the J gene TRBJ1-3, with D possibly TRBD1 on 6 matching bases. The V end was cut by 11 bases, the J end by 2 bases, with 13 bases between. The CDR3 sequence is 13 residues long. Per the germline V gene, CDR1 is MNHEY and CDR2 is SVGAGI. CDR3 sequence: CAGIQGTGNTIYF. The DNA of the CDR3 is TGTGCCGGCATACAGGGAACTGGAAACACCATATATTTT.